This TCR beta chain was profiled in a study of blood T cell repertoires in COVID-19. On the study more broadly: The United States, Italy and Spain supplied acute and convalescent COVID-19 samples.

From germline, CDR1 is SGHRS and CDR2 YFSETQ. CDR3 length equals 15 residues. V dropped 0 bases and J dropped 1 base, with 10 bases sitting between them. The assay was immunoSEQ multiplex PCR, and TCRdb's table has in-frame clones only and misses some. The sample yields a few hundred thousand clones, approximately 80% seen once. The TCR was taken from a man aged 40-49 years who had recovered from COVID-19. This chain joins TRBV5-1 and TRBJ1-1, with TRBD1 as a possible D gene (6 bases). The source material was PBMCs or T cells enriched from blood (not recorded which). The DNA of the CDR3 is TGCGCCAGCAGCTTGGAACACAGGGAGAACACTGAAGCTTTCTTT. As protein: CASSLEHRENTEAFF.